This T cell receptor beta chain was sequenced for a study of vaccination and CD4 T cells after COVID-19 (dated by TCRdb to 2022 to 2024). Some background on the complete study: Six males and four females were included in the convalescent cohort, with two Hispanic individuals, seven Caucasians, two Asians and one multiracial person represented. Post-COVID blood samples were collected from convalescent patients a median of roughly 100 days after diagnosis, with a range of about 30 to 161 days. In ten to eleven COVID-19 convalescent patients and a few infection-naive healthy vaccine recipients, researchers compared the spike-specific CD4+ TCR repertoire from before mRNA vaccination with the repertoire from after. The cultures were stimulated with overlapping spike peptide pools from SARS-CoV-2 and from the common cold coronaviruses HCoV-NL63, HCoV-OC43 and HCoV-229E. Control cultures received a CEFX viral epitope pool as the positive control, an HIV-1 Nef peptide pool as the negative control, or no peptide. Participants got two doses of the Pfizer-BioNTech BNT162b2 vaccine (n=8) or two doses of the Moderna mRNA-1273 vaccine (n=2). The time from the second vaccine dose to post-vaccine blood sampling had a median of around 72 days and ranged from about 14 to 250 days. On the study overall, not on this receptor specifically: Relatively few convalescent patients were included in the study, and early timepoints after natural infection were not analyzed. Of the vaccine-specific clones found in convalescent patients, nearly all (304 of 307) were mono-reactive for SARS-CoV-2 spike instead of being cross-reactive with common cold coronaviruses. An increase in the median number of SARS-CoV-2-reactive clonotypes from approximately 23 after infection to 35 to 40 after vaccination was observed, but the change was not found to be significant. In convalescent patients, a median approximately 90% of post-vaccine SARS-CoV-2-reactive clones were detected only after vaccination, suggesting vaccine-specific priming.

The sample's treatment or condition label, decoded: 10-day PBMC culture with coronavirus spike peptide pools or control peptides (ViraFEST assay). The ViraFEST assay, used in the study, expanded antigen-specific T cells with peptide pools and then identified the expanded clonotypes through TCR sequencing. The absence of prior SARS-CoV-2 infection in healthy vaccine recipients was confirmed by negative nucleocapsid antibody tests before and after vaccination. Each well held some 2 million PBMCs cultured in IMDM containing around 5% human AB serum and approximately 9.8 IU/ml IL-2, with roughly 10 ug/ml peptide pools added. On days 3 and 7, half of the culture medium was replaced with fresh IL-2-containing medium. After around 11 days of culture, CD4+ T cells were isolated by negative selection using the EasySep CD4+ T cell isolation kit. Ficoll-Paque Plus gradient centrifugation was used to isolate PBMCs from whole blood, and the isolated PBMCs were then either used fresh or cryopreserved at -140C. In general, triplicate wells were set up for every culture condition.

The V end loses 4 bases and the J end loses 2 bases, and a stretch of 16 bases separates them. From the germline V gene, CDR1 is KGHDR and CDR2 is SFDVKD. Reading from cysteine to phenylalanine, the CDR3 counts 16 amino acids. Just the 48-base CDR3 DNA is kept, in frame starting at base 1. Receptor libraries were prepared by PCR. TCR sequencing of DNA from cultured CD4+ T cells used the Oncomine TCR Beta short-read assay at the Johns Hopkins FTIC core. The QIAamp micro DNA kit was used to extract genomic DNA from the cultured CD4+ T cells. Oncomine TCR Beta libraries from cultured CD4+ T cells were pooled with unique dual indexes and sequenced on an Illumina iSeq 100. Processing in the source paper ran as follows. Non-productive sequences were removed, and CDR3s that did not start with C, did not end with F or W, or were shorter than 7 amino acids were discarded. Antigen-specific clonotypes were identified with the MANAFEST web application by comparing peptide-stimulated wells with reference and other culture wells. For a clone to be called positive, the clone needed an FDR below 0.05, an odds ratio above 5, and a productive frequency above 0.1% in at least two of three replicate wells. A clonotype counted as cross-reactive if it showed significant expansion both in the SARS-CoV-2 spike wells and in at least one common cold coronavirus spike condition. Levenshtein distances (stringdist) and unrooted phylogenetic trees (ape) in R version 3.6.1 were used to assess CDR3 homology. The raw public data were reprocessed by TCRdb itself: fastp quality trimming at Q25, MiXCR clonotype calling, in-frame beta chains only. Each CDR3 protein appears once, grouped with its most common genes and DNA. None of the V and J calls come from the authors' own analysis; TCRdb made them. This sample lists roughly 23,000 distinct CDR3 sequences; around 70% were detected once. The ten top clones hold about 20% of the sample.

Details on this clonotype: Which antigen it targets is not known. It has no much larger one-base neighbor in the sample; base qualities were not kept.

The rearranged segments are TRBV24-1 and TRBJ1-2; a weak D assignment points to TRBD1 (6 bases agree). Material: CD4+ T cells from blood, cultured in vitro, obtained after SARS-CoV-2 vaccination. The clonotype comes from a human donor who received a COVID-19 vaccine. This receptor carries the CDR3 CATSDPDSPLNYGYTF. DNA sequence: TGTGCCACCAGTGACCCGGACAGTCCCCTCAACTATGGCTACACCTTC.